Listed here is a single T cell receptor beta chain. Its antigen is currently unknown. This CDR3 comprises 14 residues. Germline V gene data show CDR1 as ENHRY and CDR2 as SYGVKD. The germline V and J ends were trimmed by 6 bases and 3 bases, with 13 bases remaining between them. Clones were read by immunoSEQ multiplex PCR, and TCRdb kept only the in-frame ones, dropping some. Counted here are fewer than 90,000 clones, around 84% occurring once; the ten biggest clones make up about 6%. The data stem from a study of T cell responses to AZD1222 COVID-19 vaccine. Study results and limitations: Clonal diversity was possibly underestimated, and white British individuals and females predominated among donors.

Sequencing used peripheral blood, obtained 28 days after the second AZD1222 dose. This chain links TRBV10-3 with TRBJ2-3, with D perhaps matching TRBD2 (5 bases). The receptor comes from an adult who received the AZD1222 COVID-19 vaccine. The CDR3 reads CAIRSGVGTDTQYF. The CDR3 region has the DNA TGTGCCATCAGGAGCGGCGTGGGTACAGATACGCAGTATTTT.